This is a list of T cell receptor beta chains from one sample in a study of T-cell reconstitution after alpha-beta-depleted transplantation in children. TCRdb independently ran MiXCR on the PCR reads; one entry per CDR3 protein. The table shows tens of thousands of distinct CDR3 sequences, with under 6.5% occurring only once. The sample here was PBMCs, mostly from graft donor cells, taken 60 days after TCRalphabeta/CD19-depleted stem cell transplant. These TCRs come from a female patient younger than 10 who had a stem cell transplant for aplastic anemia, so the T cells may come from the graft donor. Both conserved end residues are part of each CDR3. The order of the fields is V gene, D gene, J gene, clone size, CDR3 DNA, CDR3 protein. The D gene is left open where the match is weak. Some rows have no size entry. The others give once, few or many, or a class for an expanded clone.

>TRBV20-1|TRBD2|TRBJ2-7|many
TGCAGTGCTAGAGTGGGACTAGCGGGAGTCGGCGAGCAGTACTTC
CSARVGLAGVGEQYF
>TRBV5-1|TRBD1|TRBJ1-1|many
TGCGCCAGCAGCTTGGACAGGGGAGTAGGAAACACTGAAGCTTTCTTT
CASSLDRGVGNTEAFF
>TRBV15|-|TRBJ2-5|many
TGTGCCACCAGCAGAGACATACCCCCCGAGACCCAGTACTTC
CATSRDIPPETQYF
>TRBV20-1|-|TRBJ2-7|many
TGCAGTGCTACACCGGGACGGTATTCCTACGAGCAGTACTTC
CSATPGRYSYEQYF
>TRBV18|-|TRBJ1-2|-
TGTGCCAGCTCATCGGGGGCCTATGGCTACACCTTC
CASSSGAYGYTF
>TRBV12-3/TRBV12-4|-|TRBJ2-3|many
TGTGCCAGCAGTCGAGACTATTGGGATACGCAGTATTTT
CASSRDYWDTQYF
>TRBV5-1|-|TRBJ2-7|many
TGCGCCAGCAGCGATTACGAGCAGTACTTC
CASSDYEQYF
>TRBV7-2|TRBD2|TRBJ2-7|many
TGTGCCAGCAGTCCGACTAGCGGGGGGCCCTACGAGCAGTACTTC
CASSPTSGGPYEQYF
>TRBV28|TRBD2|TRBJ2-5|many
TGTGCCAGCAGTTTATCTAGCGGGCAAGAGACCCAGTACTTC
CASSLSSGQETQYF
>TRBV3-1|-|TRBJ2-2|-
TGTGCCAGCAGCCAGCTTTCGACTGGGCTGTTTTTT
CASSQLSTGLFF
>TRBV7-9|TRBD1|TRBJ2-2|many
TGTGCCAGCAGCAAGACAGGGGTCCGAGTCGCCGGGGAGCTGTTTTTT
CASSKTGVRVAGELFF
>TRBV6-5|-|TRBJ1-1|many
TGTGCCAGCAGTTACTTAATCGGGCAAATGAACACTGAAGCTTTCTTT
CASSYLIGQMNTEAFF
>TRBV12-3/TRBV12-4|-|TRBJ2-5|many
TGTGCCAGCAGTTTGTCGGGACAAGAGACCCAGTACTTC
CASSLSGQETQYF
>TRBV20-1|TRBD1|TRBJ1-5|-
TGCAGCGTTCGACAGGGGAGGAATCAGCCCCAGCATTTT
CSVRQGRNQPQHF
>TRBV2|-|TRBJ1-5|many
TGTGCCAGCAGTGAAGGGGCCAATCAGCCCCAGCATTTT
CASSEGANQPQHF
>TRBV10-3|TRBD1|TRBJ1-3|many
TGTGCCACGGCGGACAGGGAAGGAAACACCATATATTTT
CATADREGNTIYF
>TRBV6-1|TRBD2|TRBJ2-1|many
TGTGCCAGCAGTGAAGGCGGGAGCGCCTACAATGAGCAGTTCTTC
CASSEGGSAYNEQFF
>TRBV10-3|-|TRBJ2-1|many
TGTGCCATCAGTGAGTCGCCAAAAGCCAATGAGCAGTTCTTC
CAISESPKANEQFF
>TRBV28|-|TRBJ1-5|many
TGTGCCAGCAGGCTACAGGGTCGTCAGCCCCAGCATTTT
CASRLQGRQPQHF
>TRBV12-3/TRBV12-4|-|TRBJ2-3|many
TGTGCCAGCAGTTTATCGCCTAGCACAGATACGCAGTATTTT
CASSLSPSTDTQYF
>TRBV2|TRBD2|TRBJ2-5|many
TGTGCCAGCGGTTCCGGGACTAGCGGGCCCACGGAGACCCAGTACTTC
CASGSGTSGPTETQYF
>TRBV10-3|-|TRBJ1-4|many
TGTGCCATCAGTGAACGGGGAGTTGAAAAACTGTTTTTT
CAISERGVEKLFF
>TRBV28|TRBD2|TRBJ2-2|many
TGTGCCAGCAATTCGCAGCGGGGGAACACCGGGGAGCTGTTTTTT
CASNSQRGNTGELFF
>TRBV7-8|TRBD1|TRBJ1-2|-
TGTGCCAGCAGCTCGGACAGGGGGCGCAACTATGGCTACACCTTC
CASSSDRGRNYGYTF
>TRBV7-7|-|TRBJ2-3|many
TGTGCCAGCAGCCCAACGGGGCAGGGAGCAGATACGCAGTATTTT
CASSPTGQGADTQYF
>TRBV7-2|-|TRBJ1-2|many
TGTGCCAGCAGCTTTACCGGGAGCCCCTATGGCTACACCTTC
CASSFTGSPYGYTF
>TRBV20-1|TRBD2|TRBJ2-1|many
TGCAGTGCTAGGATCCCTAGCGGGAGGGGTAATGAGCAGTTCTTC
CSARIPSGRGNEQFF
>TRBV20-1|-|TRBJ1-2|many
TGCAGTGCTTTTCAGGACGGGACATTTGGCTACACCTTC
CSAFQDGTFGYTF
>TRBV7-6|TRBD2|TRBJ2-1|many
TGTGCCAGCAGCTTAGGGCTAGCGGAATACAATGAGCAGTTCTTC
CASSLGLAEYNEQFF
>TRBV7-6|-|TRBJ2-7|many
TGTGCCAGCAGCTTAGAGCAGGGTAGGGAGCAGTACTTC
CASSLEQGREQYF
>TRBV12-3/TRBV12-4|-|TRBJ1-1|many
TGTGCCAGCAGTTTCATGGGGGACACTGAAGCTTTCTTT
CASSFMGDTEAFF
>TRBV5-1|TRBD2|TRBJ2-7|-
TGCGCCAGCAGCCCGGGACCCGGGAGGCCTACCTACGAGCAGTACTTC
CASSPGPGRPTYEQYF
>TRBV7-8|-|TRBJ1-5|many
TGTGCCAGCAGCCCGACCCGGGGTCAGCCCCAGCATTTT
CASSPTRGQPQHF
>TRBV24-1|TRBD2|TRBJ2-5|-
TGTGCCACCAGTGACCCCGGTAGGCGGGAGAGGACAGAGACCCAGTACTTC
CATSDPGRRERTETQYF
>TRBV7-3|TRBD1|TRBJ1-2|few
TGTGCCAGCAGCTTAACGACAGGGGGTGGCTACACCTTC
CASSLTTGGGYTF
>TRBV20-1|-|TRBJ2-1|many
TGCAGCGTCGTAGGGCCAAGTGAGCAGTTCTTC
CSVVGPSEQFF
>TRBV9|TRBD2|TRBJ2-1|few
TGTGCCAGCAGCGGAATAGCGGGAGTCAAGAATGAGCAGTTCTTC
CASSGIAGVKNEQFF
>TRBV19|-|TRBJ2-7|-
TGTGCCAGTAGTCCACTAGCTATAGAAAACTACGAGCAGTACTTC
CASSPLAIENYEQYF
>TRBV7-2|TRBD2|TRBJ2-5|few
TGTGCCAGCAGCTCTAGCGGGGGGGCCGGAGAGACCCAGTACTTC
CASSSSGGAGETQYF
>TRBV7-9|TRBD1|TRBJ2-2|few
TGTGCCAGCAGCTTCCCGGGACAGAGAAACACCGGGGAGCTGTTTTTT
CASSFPGQRNTGELFF
>TRBV6-5|-|TRBJ2-1|many
TGTGCCAGCAGTTACTGGCGTAACAATGAGCAGTTCTTC
CASSYWRNNEQFF
>TRBV28|-|TRBJ2-5|-
TGTGCCAGCAGCCCCGGAGGGGGGGGGGAGACCCAGTACTTC
CASSPGGGGETQYF
>TRBV2|-|TRBJ2-5|few
TGTGCCAGCAGTGATCGAGGGATGGGTGAGACCCAGTACTTC
CASSDRGMGETQYF
>TRBV7-3|-|TRBJ2-5|many
TGTGCCAGCAGCTTACGTGCTAGCGCCCAAGAGACCCAGTACTTC
CASSLRASAQETQYF
>TRBV2|-|TRBJ2-1|many
TGTGCCAGCACTTCTAGGACGGCGATAGGTAATGAGCAGTTCTTC
CASTSRTAIGNEQFF
>TRBV5-1|-|TRBJ2-3|-
TGCGCCAGCTCCCGCCTTAGCGATCGCACAGATACGCAGTATTTT
CASSRLSDRTDTQYF